This T cell receptor beta chain was recovered during a study of blood T cell repertoires in COVID-19. About the study: PBMCs, B-cell-depleted T cells, or T cells were the source of the cDNA or gDNA that made up the material.

The method was immunoSEQ multiplex PCR; TCRdb's version includes in-frame clones alone and lacks a portion of them. Of some 290,000 clones in the sample, roughly 90% were seen once. Germline trimming cut 8 bases from V and 4 bases from J; bases unmatched to any gene: 14. Germline loops: CDR1 MGHRA, CDR2 YSYEKL. The CDR3 is 16 amino acids. The V and J genes are TRBV4-1 and TRBJ1-2; the match to TRBD1 covers 9 bases. The sequenced sample was PBMCs or T cells enriched from blood (not recorded which). The receptor's source is a woman between 25 and 40 years old who had been exposed to COVID-19. The chain's CDR3 is CASDRMGQGVAYGYTF. In DNA, the CDR3 is TGCGCCAGCGACCGAATGGGACAGGGAGTTGCCTATGGCTACACCTTC.